The rows below give T cell receptor beta chains drawn from one sample of a study of blood T cell repertoires in COVID-19. Profiling relied on immunoSEQ multiplex PCR, and the TCRdb table lists in-frame clones only, not all of them. The sample holds over 200,000 clones, 84% seen once. Input material: PBMCs or T cells enriched from blood (not recorded which). These receptors originate from a woman aged 40 to 50 who had recovered from COVID-19. Both conserved end residues are part of each CDR3. The D gene is left open where the match is weak. Not every row has a clone size; where given, it reads once, few, many or a size class.

size | J | D | V | DNA | CDR3
- | TRBJ2-2 | - | TRBV18 | TGTGCCAGCTCACCATCACCACCCCCCCCGAGGGACTCATACACCGGGGAGCTGTTTTTT | CASSPSPPPPRDSYTGELFF
- | TRBJ1-2 | - | TRBV11-2 | TGTGCCAGCAGCTTAGTCCAGGACTATGGCTACACCTTC | CASSLVQDYGYTF
few | TRBJ1-2 | - | TRBV7-3 | TGTGCCAGCAGCTTAGAGGGCTTTGAAGGCTACACCTTC | CASSLEGFEGYTF
few | TRBJ1-2 | - | TRBV7-6 | TGTGCCAGCAGCTTCACGGGACACTACTCCATGGGTGGCTACACCTTC | CASSFTGHYSMGGYTF
once | TRBJ1-5 | - | TRBV19 | TGTGCCAGTAGTATAACCCCCGGTTCCGTCATTCAGCCCCAGCATTTT | CASSITPGSVIQPQHF
- | TRBJ1-1 | - | TRBV3-1/TRBV3-2 | TGTGCCAGCAGCCGGAGCGATGGAGGGTACACTGAAGCTTTCTTT | CASSRSDGGYTEAFF
- | TRBJ2-3 | - | TRBV12-5 | TGTGCTAGTGGTTTGTCTCGGCGGACTAGCACAGATACGCAGTATTTT | CASGLSRRTSTDTQYF
- | TRBJ1-4 | - | TRBV4-3 | TGCGCCAGCAGCCAAGATCTGATAGCAACTAATGAAAAACTGTTTTTT | CASSQDLIATNEKLFF
few | TRBJ2-7 | TRBD1 | TRBV19 | TGTGCCAGTAGTTATAGTGACAGGGACTACGAGCAGTACTTC | CASSYSDRDYEQYF
- | TRBJ1-6 | - | TRBV30 | TGTGCCAGTAGGACAGCAAATAATTCACCCCTCCACTTT | CASRTANNSPLHF
once | TRBJ2-3 | TRBD2 | TRBV28 | TGTGCCAGCAGTATAGCGGGGAACACAGATACGCAGTATTTT | CASSIAGNTDTQYF
- | TRBJ1-1 | - | TRBV19 | TGTGCCAGTAGTAGTGGGGGCGCGCACACTGAAGCTTTCTTT | CASSSGGAHTEAFF
- | TRBJ1-1 | - | TRBV5-1 | TGCGCCACTAACCTCCCTGAGGGAGGACGGTACACTGAAGCTTTCTTT | CATNLPEGGRYTEAFF
- | TRBJ2-1 | - | TRBV5-1 | TGCGCCAGCAGCCTCTCTAGCTACAATGAGCAGTTCTTC | CASSLSSYNEQFF
- | TRBJ2-7 | TRBD2 | TRBV6-5 | TGTGCCAGCAGTAAGGGACTAGTAGCCTACGAGCAGTACTTC | CASSKGLVAYEQYF
- | TRBJ1-3 | - | TRBV19 | TGTGCCAGTAGTATAGTCCCCAGCTCTGGAAACACCATATATTTT | CASSIVPSSGNTIYF
- | TRBJ1-1 | TRBD1 | TRBV10-3 | TGTGCCATCAGTGCGGCACAGGGGAAGGCTGAAGCTTTCTTT | CAISAAQGKAEAFF
- | TRBJ2-6 | - | TRBV30 | TGTGCCTGGAGTGTGAGACAGACCTCTGGGGCCAACGTCCTGACTTTC | CAWSVRQTSGANVLTF
few | TRBJ2-7 | - | TRBV20-1 | TGCAGTCTAGCGACCACCTACGAGCAGTACTTC | CSLATTYEQYF
- | TRBJ2-7 | TRBD1 | TRBV27 | TGTGCCAGCAGTTTAAAGGTGGGGACAGGGACCTACGAGCAGTACTTC | CASSLKVGTGTYEQYF